The 13 T cell receptor beta chains below come from one sample, sequenced in a study of early T cells in non-severe SARS-CoV-2 infection. TCRdb reprocessed the 5' RACE reads with MiXCR, giving one entry per CDR3 protein. The repertoire consists of 65,000 to 80,000 distinct CDR3 sequences, with under 15% occurring once and the leading ten covering around 6%. The material sequenced was whole blood. These receptors came from an adult who was a healthcare worker with PCR-confirmed SARS-CoV-2 infection or an uninfected control (not recorded which).

This clonotype was detected a few times. V usage is TRBV29-1 and J usage is TRBJ2-5; D gene ambiguous. V was shortened by 4 bases and J by 0 bases, with 9 bases between the two germline ends. CDR3 size: 13 residues. Germline loops: CDR1 SQVTM, CDR2 ANQGSEA. The CDR3 sequence: CSVGRTYQETQYF. CDR3 DNA sequence: TGCAGCGTTGGGCGGACGTACCAAGAGACCCAGTACTTC.

The rearrangement links TRBV12-3 or TRBV12-4 to TRBJ2-5, with unresolved D. V was shortened by 3 bases and J by 3 bases, with 8 bases between the two germline ends. The CDR3 consists of 13 residues. CDR3 coding DNA: TGTGCCAGCAGTTTGATCAATGAAGAGACCCAGTACTTC. Amino acids: CASSLINEETQYF.

The gene calls are TRBV7-9 and TRBJ2-1; a possible D gene is TRBD1 (6 bases). The germline CDR1 and CDR2 sequences are SEHNR and FQNEAQ (reference sequence). CDR3 size: 14 residues. Trimming left V 5 bases short and J 2 bases short, with 10 bases between. CDR3 coding DNA: TGTGCCAGCAGCCACAGGGCCCCCTACAATGAGCAGTTCTTC. It encodes CASSHRAPYNEQFF.

This clonotype appeared many times. This chain connects TRBV7-2 to TRBJ1-1; D is ambiguous. Germline V gene lookup returns CDR1 SGHTA and CDR2 FQGNSA. The length of the CDR3 is 14 residues. V dropped 2 bases and J dropped 0 bases, with 7 bases sitting between them. CDR3 coding DNA: TGTGCCAGCAGCTTATATAACCTGAACACTGAAGCTTTCTTT. This sequence encodes CASSLYNLNTEAFF.

This clonotype was seen a few times. This chain joins TRBV7-9 and TRBJ2-7; TRBD2 matches at 8 bases. Germline V gene data show CDR1 as SEHNR and CDR2 as FQNEAQ (reference sequence). CDR3 length equals 17 residues. Trimming at V came to 6 bases and at J to 7 bases, leaving 20 bases not matched to a gene. This chain's CDR3 is CASSLSPAGALPREQYF. The DNA for the CDR3 is TGTGCCAGCAGTTTAAGCCCAGCGGGGGCCCTCCCGCGGGAGCAGTACTTC.

This clonotype was detected a few times. The rearrangement joins TRBV20-1 to TRBJ1-1, with D unresolved. Germline lookup yields CDR1 DFQATT and CDR2 SNEGSKA (reference sequence). This CDR3 has 10 amino acids. V shed 3 bases and J shed 8 bases, with 7 bases lying between them. In nucleotides, the CDR3 is TGCAGTGCTAGGAAGAGAGAAGCTTTCTTT. The encoded protein is CSARKREAFF.

This clonotype has more than one count but fewer than ten. V usage is TRBV12-3 or TRBV12-4 and J usage is TRBJ1-5; no clear D gene. The CDR3 extends over 14 amino acids. Trimming cost V 5 bases and J 1 base, with 9 bases left between them. The chain's CDR3 is CASSAVGSNQPQHF. The CDR3 DNA follows: TGTGCCAGCAGTGCCGTTGGAAGCAATCAGCCCCAGCATTTT.

This clonotype was seen repeatedly, ten times or more. The chain joins TRBV28 to TRBJ2-5; tentatively, D is TRBD1 (6 bases). Deletions cut 7 bases from V and 5 bases from J, with 11 bases between. Germline-derived CDR1 and CDR2 are MDHEN and SYDVKM. The CDR3 loop spans 12 amino acids. The CDR3 loop is CASKRGGETQYF. In nucleotides, the CDR3 is TGTGCCAGCAAGAGAGGGGGTGAGACCCAGTACTTC. The variable domain in full, completed from reference TRBV28 and TRBJ2-5, reads DVKVTQSSRYLVKRTGEKVFLECVQDMDHENMFWYRQDPGLGLRLIYFSYDVKMKEKGDIPEGYSVSREKKERFSLILESASTNQTSMYLCASKRGGETQYFGPGTRLLVL.

This clonotype was seen at least ten times. This chain connects TRBV3-1 to TRBJ2-2; D not resolved. Germline V gene sequence: CDR1 LGHDT, CDR2 YNNKEL (reference sequence). The CDR3 has 13 amino acids. V lost 0 bases and J lost 5, with 4 bases in between. The CDR3 loop is CASSQDRTGELFF. CDR3 DNA: TGTGCCAGCAGCCAAGATAGGACCGGGGAGCTGTTTTTT.

This clonotype occurred a few times. The chain has TRBV27 and TRBJ1-6; tentatively, D is TRBD1 (6 bases). From germline, CDR1 is MNHEY and CDR2 SMNVEV (reference sequence). V was clipped by 5 bases and J by 0 bases, with 11 bases between them. This CDR3 comprises 16 residues. Written as DNA, the CDR3 is TGTGCCAGCAGTCGGACAGTGAGCTCCTATAATTCACCCCTCCACTTT. Translating gives CASSRTVSSYNSPLHF.

This clonotype has only a few counts. The chain combines TRBV25-1 with TRBJ2-4, with 9 bases identical to TRBD1. The germline gives CDR1 MGHDK, CDR2 SYGVNS. Trimming cost V 4 bases and J 4 bases; bases outside gene matches: 11. The CDR3 loop spans 17 amino acids. CDR3 protein: CASSGIRDRDGKNIQYF. Here the CDR3 DNA reads TGTGCCAGCAGTGGAATCCGGGACAGGGATGGGAAAAACATTCAGTACTTC.

The genes are TRBV6-1 and TRBJ2-3; TRBD1 is a possible D gene (5 bases). Trimming pared 11 bases from V and 1 base from J, leaving 13 bases between. The CDR3 has 13 amino acids. In germline, CDR1 is MNHNS, CDR2 SASEGT. CDR3 sequence: CAGNRKGTDTQYF. In DNA form, the CDR3 reads TGTGCCGGGAACAGGAAGGGCACAGATACGCAGTATTTT.

This clonotype appeared a few times. The chain joins TRBV5-1 to TRBJ2-1; the match to TRBD2 covers 11 bases. Germline values: CDR1 SGHRS, CDR2 YFSETQ. The CDR3 has 16 residues. Trimming took 3 bases from V and 7 from J; bases not matched to a gene: 9. The CDR3, as DNA: TGCGCCAGCAGCTCCGGAACTAGCGGGAGTAGAAATGAGCAGTTCTTC. Translated, it gives CASSSGTSGSRNEQFF.